These 18 T cell receptor beta chains share one sample of origin, sequenced in a study of T cell responses to AZD1222 COVID-19 vaccine. Assay: immunoSEQ multiplex PCR; the TCRdb copy retains only in-frame clones and omits some. Seen here are around 100,000 clones, approximately 89% observed once, and the top ten hold roughly 3.3%. The material sequenced was peripheral blood, taken 28 days after the second dose of the MenACWY control vaccine. The receptors were gathered from an adult who received the MenACWY meningococcal vaccine as a control.

The J gene is TRBJ1-5, the V gene TRBV9; 8 positions match TRBD1. Germline assignment: CDR1 SGDLS and CDR2 YYNGEE. There are 15 residues in the CDR3. V trimming: 4 bases; J trimming: 4 bases; junction bases outside the gene matches: 7. CDR3 DNA sequence: TGTGCCAGCAGCCCCGGACAGGGCATTAATCAGCCCCAGCATTTT. It codes for CASSPGQGINQPQHF. Looking up the rest from reference TRBV9 and TRBJ1-5 gives the full variable domain: DSGVTQTPKHLITATGQRVTLRCSPRSGDLSVYWYQQSLDQGLQFLIQYYNGEERAKGNILERFSAQQFPDLHSELNLSSLELGDSALYFCASSPGQGINQPQHFGDGTRLSIL.

This clone was counted only a few times. The chain carries TRBV3-1 (or the pseudogene TRBV3-2) and TRBJ2-2, with 9 bases that match TRBD1. The CDR3 is 18 amino acids. The germline V gene encodes CDR1 LGHDT and CDR2 YNNKEL (reference sequence). J was trimmed by 4 bases and V by 3 bases; bases with no gene match: 12. Written as DNA, the CDR3 is TGTGCCAGCAGCCATCCCCGCCCGGGACAGGGACCCACCGGGGAGCTGTTTTTT. Its translation is CASSHPRPGQGPTGELFF.

The chain has TRBV6-5 and TRBJ2-7; D is unresolved. CDR1 is MNHEY, CDR2 SVGAGI, per germline. Between the trimmed V and J ends, which lost 6 bases and 0 bases, there was a span of 15 bases. The CDR3 sequence is 15 residues long. The CDR3 region is CASSLDNSPSYEQYF. Here the CDR3 DNA reads TGTGCCAGCAGCCTTGACAACTCTCCCTCCTACGAGCAGTACTTC.

CDR3 in DNA: TGTGCCAGCAGCTTAGATCAGGGGATGGGTTACGAGCAGTACTTC. This sequence encodes CASSLDQGMGYEQYF. The chain employs TRBV7-6 and TRBJ2-7, with a weak D call TRBD1 (6 bases). CDR1 is SGHVS, CDR2 FNYEAQ, per germline. Between the trimmed V and J ends, which lost 1 base and 4 bases, there was a span of 14 bases. The CDR3 length is 15 residues.

The chain links TRBV6-5 to TRBJ2-7; tentatively, D is TRBD1 (6 bases). The V and J ends lost 7 bases and 2 bases respectively, with 15 bases between them. The CDR3 has 14 residues. Germline assignment: CDR1 MNHEY and CDR2 SVGAGI. As DNA, the CDR3 is TGTGCCAGCACCCCAACAGGGTACACCTACGAGCAGTACTTC. This translates into CASTPTGYTYEQYF.

J is TRBJ2-7 and V is TRBV7-3, with TRBD2 matching 8 bases. The CDR3 runs to 15 residues. Per the germline V gene, CDR1 is SGHTA and CDR2 is FQGTGA. The trim removed 4 bases at V and 4 bases at J, leaving 9 bases unmatched. CDR3 nucleotides: TGTGCCAGCAGCTCAACGGGGGGGCCGACATACGAGCAGTACTTC. Protein product: CASSSTGGPTYEQYF.

The chain carries TRBV4-3 and TRBJ2-7; the match to TRBD2 covers 7 bases. J was trimmed by 0 bases and V by 1 base; bases with no gene match: 3. The CDR3 totals 15 residues. CDR1 is LGHNA and CDR2 is YSLEER in the germline V gene. This CDR3 reads CASSQAAGVSYEQYF. The CDR3 DNA is TGCGCCAGCAGCCAAGCGGCGGGGGTCTCCTACGAGCAGTACTTC.

The chain joins TRBV20-1 to TRBJ1-2; D not certain. The CDR3 spans 13 residues. Trimming took off 3 bases at V and 6 bases at J, with 14 bases between the two ends. Germline values: CDR1 DFQATT, CDR2 SNEGSKA (reference sequence). CDR3 loop: CSASRERFHGYTF. The CDR3 DNA follows: TGCAGTGCTAGTCGCGAAAGGTTCCATGGCTACACCTTC.

This chain uses TRBV30 with TRBJ1-3; D might be TRBD1 (6 bases). The V end was cut by 5 bases, the J end by 0 bases, with 14 bases between. The length of the CDR3 is 15 residues. Germline values: CDR1 GTSNPN, CDR2 SVGIG (reference sequence). CDR3 region: CAWGITGISGNTIYF. CDR3 DNA: TGTGCCTGGGGGATTACAGGGATCTCTGGAAACACCATATATTTT.

The V and J genes are TRBV28 and TRBJ1-1; D possibly corresponds to TRBD1 (6 bases). V lost 7 bases and J 6 bases, leaving 15 bases between the germline ends. CDR1 and CDR2 from the germline V gene are MDHEN and SYDVKM. The CDR3 spans 13 residues. The CDR3 region has the DNA TGTGCCAGCACCGATCCCAGGGGCGCTGAAGCTTTCTTT. Its translation is CASTDPRGAEAFF.

The chain joins TRBV7-2 to TRBJ2-3; D remains unclear. Germline CDR1 and CDR2: SGHTA and FQGNSA. The V end was cut by 3 bases, the J end by 4 bases, with 8 bases between. The CDR3 sequence is 13 residues long. Here the CDR3 DNA reads TGTGCCAGCAGCTTCAACGAGGCAGATACGCAGTATTTT. Protein sequence: CASSFNEADTQYF.

J is TRBJ2-3 and V is TRBV5-6, with 7 bases that match TRBD1. Germline values: CDR1 SGHDT, CDR2 YYEEEE. This CDR3 is built from 15 residues. V lost 4 bases and J lost 4; bases outside the gene matches: 9. The CDR3 bases are TGTGCCAGCAGCCCGTGGCGGCAGGGGGCAGATACGCAGTATTTT. Residues: CASSPWRQGADTQYF. Using reference TRBV5-6 and TRBJ2-3 for the parts outside the CDR3, the full variable domain is DAGVTQSPTHLIKTRGQQVTLRCSPKSGHDTVSWYQQALGQGPQFIFQYYEEEERQRGNFPDRFSGHQFPNYSSELNVNALLLGDSALYLCASSPWRQGADTQYFGPGTRLTVL.

The CDR3 sequence is CASSLAGAFYEQYF. The CDR3 nucleotides are TGTGCCAGCAGTTTAGCAGGGGCCTTTTACGAGCAGTACTTC. The chain links TRBV27 to TRBJ2-7; D is possibly TRBD1 (6 bases). The length of the CDR3 is 14 residues. Germline V gene lookup returns CDR1 MNHEY and CDR2 SMNVEV (reference sequence). V shed 2 bases and J shed 4 bases, with 12 bases lying between them.

This clone showed up many times. The chain joins TRBV4-1 to TRBJ2-7; 10 nucleotides line up with TRBD2. The germline V gene encodes CDR1 MGHRA and CDR2 YSYEKL. The junction had 15 bases not matched to a gene; V was cut back by 4 bases and J by 3 bases. CDR3 length: 18 residues. The chain's CDR3 is CASSLRGDPLAGDYEQYF. CDR3 bases: TGCGCCAGCAGCCTGAGGGGTGATCCTCTAGCGGGGGACTACGAGCAGTACTTC.

The genes are TRBV28 and TRBJ1-5, with a tentative D call TRBD1 (6 bases). This CDR3 is built from 12 residues. CDR1 and CDR2 from the germline V gene are MDHEN and SYDVKM. V was clipped by 3 bases and J by 15 bases, with 15 bases between them. CDR3: CASSLSDSKGHF. The CDR3 DNA sequence: TGTGCCAGCAGTTTGTCGGACAGTAAAGGGCATTTT. The full variable domain, in which reference TRBV28 and TRBJ1-5 provide the parts outside the CDR3, is DVKVTQSSRYLVKRTGEKVFLECVQDMDHENMFWYRQDPGLGLRLIYFSYDVKMKEKGDIPEGYSVSREKKERFSLILESASTNQTSMYLCASSLSDSKGHFGDGTRLSIL.

This clone appeared once. The rearrangement uses TRBV3-1 (or the pseudogene TRBV3-2) and TRBJ2-7, with 9 bases fitting TRBD1. Germline lookup yields CDR1 LGHDT and CDR2 YNNKEL (reference sequence). V was clipped by 1 base and J by 5 bases; unmatched bases: 9. This CDR3 has 16 amino acids. The CDR3: CASSQVLGQGFHEQYF. As DNA, the CDR3 is TGTGCCAGCAGCCAAGTGTTGGGACAGGGCTTCCACGAGCAGTACTTC.

This clone was seen only once. J is TRBJ2-7 and V is TRBV21-1; the table calls TRBD1, which could not be checked here. TRBV21-1 is tagged as a pseudogene. The CDR3 contains 14 residues. The CDR3 is CARRARDRDYEQYF. The CDR3 nucleotides are TGTGCCAGACGGGCGCGGGACAGAGATTACGAGCAGTACTTC.

J is TRBJ2-2 and V is TRBV7-2; D possibly corresponds to TRBD2 (5 bases). This CDR3 comprises 17 residues. Deletions cut 5 bases from V and 6 bases from J, with 22 bases between. Germline values: CDR1 SGHTA, CDR2 FQGNSA. The CDR3 protein is CASSDKAGVPGAGELFF. DNA for the CDR3: TGTGCCAGCAGCGATAAAGCCGGGGTACCGGGTGCCGGGGAGCTGTTTTTT.